This T cell receptor (beta chain) was sequenced during a study of blood T cell repertoires in COVID-19. About the study: The cDNA or gDNA used as material had been derived from T cells, B-cell-depleted T cells, or PBMCs.

This clone was detected only once. The CDR3 is made up of 15 amino acids. The J segment lost 8 bases and the V segment lost 5 bases, leaving 13 bases of the junction unmatched. CDR1 is KGHDR and CDR2 is SFDVKD in the germline V gene. Using immunoSEQ multiplex PCR, the repertoire was profiled, and TCRdb retains in-frame clones only, with some absent. In the table there are more than 85,000 clones, 70% to 85% of which are singletons. The TCR originated in a woman aged 55 to 70 with acute or convalescent COVID-19. V and J are TRBV24-1 and TRBJ1-2; 7 positions agree with TRBD1. Sequenced sample: peripheral blood. The CDR3 region has the DNA TGTGCCACCAGTGCCCGAACAGGGGCCCTCGGCGGCTACACCTTC. It yields the protein CATSARTGALGGYTF.